The 27 T cell receptor beta chains presented below share a single source sample, sequenced in a study of spatial heterogeneity in lung cancer. These TCRs are of unknown antigen specificity. Study-wide results and caveats: Intratumoral expanded alpha and beta TCR counts were found to track tumor mutation counts.

TCRdb recomputed calls from the 5' RACE reads with MiXCR, one row per CDR3 protein. The sample includes under 4,000 distinct CDR3 sequences, about 5.4% of them seen just once. Noted time point: sample taken at primary tumor resection. Material: lung tumor tissue, obtained at surgery. The receptors stem from a female donor with early-stage non-small cell lung cancer.

CDR3 sequence reads: CASSQLFNEQFF. CDR3 in DNA: TGTGCCAGCTCCCAGTTGTTCAATGAGCAGTTCTTC. The gene calls are TRBV2 and TRBJ2-1, with unresolved D. Trimming pared 8 bases from V and 6 bases from J, leaving 11 bases between. CDR1 SNHLY and CDR2 FYNNEI come from the germline V gene. This CDR3 has 12 amino acids.

In its sample, this clonotype was seen many times. The chain links TRBV21-1 to TRBJ2-3; the table's D gene call, TRBD1, was not cross checked with the DNA. TRBV21-1 counts as a pseudogene. CDR3 length equals 16 residues. The CDR3 DNA reads as TGTGCCAGCAGCGCCCGGGGCGGGCTCAGCACAGATACGCAGTATTTT. It codes for CASSARGGLSTDTQYF.

This clonotype was counted at least ten times. The chain carries TRBV20-1 and TRBJ2-3; 10 bases line up with TRBD2. The V segment lost 4 bases and the J segment 4 bases; nucleotides outside the gene matches: 5. Germline V CDR1 and CDR2: DFQATT, SNEGSKA (reference sequence). The CDR3 length is 14 residues. The CDR3 nucleotides read TGCAGTGCTAAACTAGCGGGATCTTCAGATACGCAGTATTTT. This sequence encodes CSAKLAGSSDTQYF.

Sample share makes this clonotype medium-sized. This sequence joins TRBV5-1 and TRBJ2-2, with D possibly matching TRBD1 (6 bases). Germline V gives CDR1 SGHRS, CDR2 YFSETQ. The CDR3 has 15 residues. V lost 5 bases and J 0 bases, leaving 11 bases between the germline ends. Here the CDR3 DNA reads TGCGCCAGCAGTATGGACAGCGCGAACACCGGGGAGCTGTTTTTT. Translated, it gives CASSMDSANTGELFF.

This clonotype was seen repeatedly, ten times or more. J is TRBJ2-6 and V is TRBV13; D may be TRBD1 (5 bases). The CDR3 has 15 residues. Trimming left V 3 bases short and J 1 base short, with 7 bases between. From germline, CDR1 is PRHDT and CDR2 FYEKMQ (reference sequence). The DNA of the CDR3 is TGTGCCAGCAGCTTTAGGGGTTCTGGGGCCAACGTCCTGACTTTC. This encodes CASSFRGSGANVLTF.

This clonotype was observed a few times. V is TRBV29-1 and J is TRBJ2-5; D gene ambiguous. This CDR3 comprises 15 residues. The V end was cut by 2 bases, the J end by 2 bases, with 15 bases between. Germline loops: CDR1 SQVTM, CDR2 ANQGSEA. CDR3 in amino acids: CSVEWSTGRQETQYF. The CDR3 region has the DNA TGCAGCGTTGAATGGTCCACCGGCAGGCAAGAGACCCAGTACTTC. Variable domain in full (rest from reference TRBV29-1 and TRBJ2-5): SAVISQKPSRDICQRGTSLTIQCQVDSQVTMMFWYRQQPGQSLTLIATANQGSEATYESGFVIDKFPISRPNLTFSTLTVSNMSPEDSSIYLCSVEWSTGRQETQYFGPGTRLLVL.

This clonotype is judged medium-sized. The chain employs TRBV6-6 and TRBJ1-5; D not certain. CDR1 and CDR2 from the germline V gene are MNHNY and SVGAGI (reference sequence). This CDR3 is built from 15 residues. V lost 0 bases, J lost 0 bases, and 6 bases lay in between. The CDR3 loop is CASSYSGYSNQPQHF. DNA of the CDR3: TGTGCCAGCAGTTACTCAGGGTATAGCAATCAGCCCCAGCATTTT.

In this sample, this clonotype is medium-sized. The chain employs TRBV28 and TRBJ2-5, with 9 bases aligning to TRBD1. J lost 2 bases, V lost 6 bases, and 10 bases had no gene match. This CDR3 contains 16 residues. Germline CDR1 and CDR2: MDHEN and SYDVKM. CDR3 in DNA: TGTGCCAGCAGCTCCGCCGGGACAGGGAGACAAGAGACCCAGTACTTC. Translation: CASSSAGTGRQETQYF. Using reference TRBV28 and TRBJ2-5 for the parts outside the CDR3, the full variable domain is DVKVTQSSRYLVKRTGEKVFLECVQDMDHENMFWYRQDPGLGLRLIYFSYDVKMKEKGDIPEGYSVSREKKERFSLILESASTNQTSMYLCASSSAGTGRQETQYFGPGTRLLVL.

This clonotype is termed medium-sized (0.01 to 0.1%). This chain joins TRBV6-2 or TRBV6-3 and TRBJ2-7; tentatively, D is TRBD2 (5 bases). The CDR3 extends over 14 amino acids. Looked up from germline, CDR1 is MNHEY and CDR2 is SVGEGT. Trimming stripped 5 bases from V and 2 bases from J, with 13 bases between. CDR3 sequence reads: CASSMGGLAYEQYF. CDR3 bases: TGTGCCAGCAGTATGGGCGGGTTAGCCTACGAGCAGTACTTC.

The CDR3 sequence is CASSSYTRPEQYF. The CDR3 coding sequence is TGTGCCAGCAGCTCCTATACTAGGCCCGAGCAGTACTTC. The rearrangement uses TRBV5-4 and TRBJ2-7, with D perhaps TRBD2 (5 bases). The CDR3 consists of 13 residues. V dropped 3 bases and J dropped 6 bases, with 13 bases sitting between them. Germline V gene sequence: CDR1 SGHNT, CDR2 YYREEE (reference sequence).

This clonotype is termed medium-sized. V and J are TRBV4-2 and TRBJ1-6; D is unclear. Trimming took 2 bases from V and 6 from J, leaving 23 bases between them. The CDR3 is 19 amino acids. Germline-derived CDR1 and CDR2 are LGHNA and YNFKEQ. CDR3 bases: TGTGCCAGCAGCCAACTGTCCGGATCCGGGAACTCATTTAATTCACCCCTCCACTTT. As protein: CASSQLSGSGNSFNSPLHF.

By its share, this clonotype is medium-sized. The gene calls are TRBV20-1 and TRBJ1-4; tentatively, D is TRBD1 (5 bases). CDR3 length: 13 amino acids. V was pared by 3 bases and J by 8 bases, with 13 bases between. Germline CDR1 and CDR2: DFQATT and SNEGSKA (reference sequence). For the CDR3, the DNA is TGCAGTGCTAGGGGGGGGAAAAAGGAAAAACTGTTTTTT. Residues: CSARGGKKEKLFF.

This clonotype is labeled medium-sized (0.01 to 0.1%). The chain uses TRBV11-2 and TRBJ2-7; 7 bases map to TRBD1. V trimming: 5 bases; J trimming: 4 bases; junction bases outside the gene matches: 5. Germline V gives CDR1 SGHAT, CDR2 FQNNGV. The CDR3 sequence is 13 residues long. The CDR3 region has the DNA TGTGCCAGCAGCCCAGGGACAGTTTACGAGCAGTACTTC. Translating it yields CASSPGTVYEQYF.

J is TRBJ2-1 and V is TRBV7-9; D is unresolved. The ends were cut back, 3 bases at V and 7 bases at J, with 13 bases in the middle. Looked up from germline, CDR1 is SEHNR and CDR2 is FQNEAQ (reference sequence). This CDR3 has 14 residues. The CDR3 loop is CASSFPGRKNEQFF. DNA of the CDR3: TGTGCCAGCAGCTTTCCGGGCAGGAAGAATGAGCAGTTCTTC.

In its sample, this clonotype ranks as medium-sized. The genes are TRBV12-3 or TRBV12-4 and TRBJ2-5, with D perhaps matching TRBD2 (6 bases). The CDR3 extends over 15 amino acids. V lost 5 bases and J 3 bases, leaving 16 bases between the germline ends. CDR3 nucleotide sequence: TGTGCCAGCAGTACGGCGAGGAGGGTGGAAGAGACCCAGTACTTC. This encodes CASSTARRVEETQYF.

As regards this clonotype: This may be a read error, as it is one base from a much larger clone. This rearrangement joins TRBV20-1 to TRBJ2-1; no clear D gene. CDR1 is DFQATT, CDR2 SNEGSKA, per germline (reference sequence). The CDR3 is 14 residues long. For the CDR3, the DNA is TGCAGTGCTAGTGGTACATTGGCTCCGGGTGAGCGGTTCTTC. Translated: CSASGTLAPGERFF.

This clonotype was seen a handful of times. The chain combines TRBV7-6 with TRBJ1-4, with D unclear. Trimming shortened V by 7 bases and J by 6 bases, and 12 bases separated the two germline ends. This CDR3 spans 13 amino acids. The V gene's germline CDR1 is SGHVS and CDR2 FNYEAQ. The CDR3 loop reads CASTAGSYEKLFF. The CDR3 DNA reads as TGTGCCAGCACCGCGGGAAGTTATGAAAAACTGTTTTTT.

A few counts support this clonotype. The CDR3: CASSLAETGAGETQYF. Written as DNA, the CDR3 is TGTGCCAGCAGCTTGGCTGAGACAGGGGCAGGGGAGACCCAGTACTTC. The chain employs TRBV5-8 and TRBJ2-5; 8 bases match TRBD1. The CDR3 loop spans 16 amino acids. Germline-derived CDR1 and CDR2 are SGHTS and YDEGEE. Unmatched junction bases numbered 9, after V lost 0 bases and J lost 5 bases.

This clonotype was counted ten times or more. The chain combines TRBV6-2 or TRBV6-3 with TRBJ2-7; TRBD2 matches 8 bases. Germline CDR1 reads MNHEY; CDR2 reads SVGEGT. Trimming took 5 bases from V and 3 from J; bases not matched to a gene: 6. The CDR3 is 14 residues long. CDR3 DNA: TGTGCCAGCAGTGGACCGGGACTAGGCTACGAGCAGTACGTC. It translates to CASSGPGLGYEQYV.

This clonotype was observed many times. V is TRBV7-2 and J is TRBJ2-1; 9 positions agree with TRBD2. CDR1 is SGHTA, CDR2 FQGNSA, per germline. The CDR3 loop spans 12 amino acids. Unmatched junction bases numbered 7, after V lost 5 bases and J lost 14 bases. CDR3 amino acids: CASSPTGTSKFF. For the CDR3, the DNA is TGTGCCAGCAGCCCTACCGGGACTAGCAAGTTCTTC.

By share, this clonotype counts as medium-sized (0.01 to 0.1%). The rearrangement links TRBV7-9 to TRBJ2-3; possible D gene TRBD2, 6 bases. Trimming removed 5 bases from V and 1 base from J, with 13 bases in between. Germline V CDR1 and CDR2: SEHNR, FQNEAQ (reference sequence). The CDR3 loop spans 15 amino acids. The CDR3 DNA follows: TGTGCCAGCAGCCCTCGGGAGCGGGGCACAGATACGCAGTATTTT. Amino acids: CASSPRERGTDTQYF.

By share, this clonotype counts as medium-sized. The chain carries TRBV5-1 and TRBJ2-7, with a tentative D call TRBD2 (6 bases). This CDR3 spans 14 amino acids. Trimming stripped 5 bases from V and 6 bases from J, with 18 bases between. From germline, CDR1 is SGHRS and CDR2 YFSETQ. The CDR3 region is CASRVSGQTLEQYF. Here the CDR3 DNA reads TGCGCCAGCAGAGTAAGCGGGCAGACCCTCGAGCAGTACTTC. The variable domain in full, completed from reference TRBV5-1 and TRBJ2-7, reads KAGVTQTPRYLIKTRGQQVTLSCSPISGHRSVSWYQQTPGQGLQFLFEYFSETQRNKGNFPGRFSGRQFSNSRSEMNVSTLELGDSALYLCASRVSGQTLEQYFGPGTRLTVT.

Relative to its sample, this clonotype is medium-sized. The V call is TRBV5-1, the J call TRBJ2-7; 12 bases agree with TRBD2. With V trimmed by 7 bases and J by 1 base, 6 bases remained unmatched. This CDR3 spans 15 amino acids. Germline CDR1 and CDR2: SGHRS and YFSETQ. The CDR3 DNA follows: TGCGCCAGCGCGGGACTAGCGGGCACATCCTACGAGCAGTACTTC. Its translation: CASAGLAGTSYEQYF.

This clonotype is categorized as medium-sized. This chain links TRBV5-1 with TRBJ1-5; D remains ambiguous. The V gene's germline CDR1 is SGHRS and CDR2 YFSETQ. The CDR3 sequence is 14 residues long. Trimming cost V 4 bases and J 2 bases, with 10 bases left between them. The CDR3 coding sequence is TGCGCCAGCAGCGTGAGCGGCGGCAATCAGCCCCAGCATTTT. It codes for CASSVSGGNQPQHF.

This clonotype was recorded at least ten times. This chain connects TRBV20-1 to TRBJ2-7; TRBD1 matches at 9 bases. With 2 bases clipped from V and 3 bases from J, the junction kept 5 bases outside the gene matches. CDR1 DFQATT and CDR2 SNEGSKA come from the germline V gene (reference sequence). CDR3 length equals 14 residues. The CDR3 is CSARWVGQGYEQYF. CDR3 in DNA: TGCAGTGCTAGATGGGTGGGACAGGGCTACGAGCAGTACTTC.

This clonotype rates as medium-sized. The CDR3 sequence is CASSFWTDGEGELFF. CDR3 DNA: TGTGCCAGCAGTTTTTGGACAGATGGTGAAGGGGAGCTGTTTTTT. This chain links TRBV27 with TRBJ2-2; tentatively, D is TRBD1 (6 bases). Trimming took 3 bases from V and 8 from J, leaving 16 bases between them. CDR3 length: 15 amino acids. The germline gives CDR1 MNHEY, CDR2 SMNVEV (reference sequence).

This clonotype is labeled as medium-sized. V gene TRBV7-9 combines with J gene TRBJ1-1; 8 nucleotides match TRBD1. CDR1 and CDR2 from the germline V gene are SEHNR and FQNEAQ (reference sequence). This CDR3 has 16 amino acids. V shed 2 bases, J shed 4 bases, and the junction held 9 bases outside the gene matches. The CDR3 nucleotides read TGTGCCAGCAGCTTAAGGGGTGACAGGGGAGGCACTGAAGCTTTCTTT. It specifies CASSLRGDRGGTEAFF. Based on the CDR3 plus reference TRBV7-9 and TRBJ1-1, the full variable domain is DTGVSQNPRHKITKRGQNVTFRCDPISEHNRLYWYRQTLGQGPEFLTYFQNEAQLEKSRLLSDRFSAERPKGSFSTLEIQRTEQGDSAMYLCASSLRGDRGGTEAFFGQGTRLTVV.